This T cell receptor beta chain was sequenced in a study of T cells after yellow fever vaccination. General study findings and limits: Reappearing after the booster were most of the clones from primary vaccination (roughly 96% CD4, approximately 86% CD8).

This clonotype was counted at least ten times. Its specificity is not known. TCRdb re-analysed the 5' RACE reads in MiXCR, keeping a single row per CDR3 protein. The data hold some 110,000 distinct CDR3 sequences, with 5.5% to 8% observed a single time. With 3 bases clipped from V and 13 bases from J, the junction kept 12 bases outside the gene matches. There are 16 residues in the CDR3. Germline CDR1 and CDR2: MNHNS and SASEGT. This specimen consisted of CD4+ T cells sorted from PBMCs, obtained about 41 days after the first yellow fever vaccination. The J gene is TRBJ2-1, the V gene TRBV6-1, with TRBD2 matching over 13 bases. The sequence derives from a man between 18 and 29 years old who received the YFV17D yellow fever vaccine. Written as DNA, the CDR3 is TGTGCCAGCAGTGACCGGACTAGCGGGGGCCGGCGCCATCAGTTCTTC. Its protein is CASSDRTSGGRRHQFF.